Each of the 24 T cell receptor beta chains below was sequenced from the same sample in a study of cytomegalovirus exposure and HLA in healthy donors. The PCR was carried out with 60 Vbeta primers and 13 Jbeta primers. Generated by immunoSEQ multiplex PCR, the TCRdb table keeps only in-frame clones and is missing some. The sample carries about 100,000 clones, under 85% recorded once. The sequencing sample was made of PBMCs. The origin of the receptors is a man in his forties or fifties in good health and CMV-seronegative.

Only one count was recorded for this clone. The chain carries TRBV6-1 and TRBJ1-1; D call uncertain. In germline, CDR1 is MNHNS, CDR2 SASEGT. This CDR3 region has 12 residues. Trimming left V 7 bases short and J 5 bases short, with 11 bases between. DNA for the CDR3: TGTGCCAGCAAGCGGGGTACGACTGAAGCTTTCTTT. It encodes CASKRGTTEAFF.

The rearrangement joins TRBV5-1 to TRBJ1-3, with D unclear. Trimming removed 0 bases from V and 4 bases from J, with 8 bases in between. From germline, CDR1 is SGHRS and CDR2 YFSETQ. The CDR3 is 14 amino acids. The CDR3 DNA reads TGCGCCAGCAGCTTGGGGTCGGAGGGAAACACCATATATTTT. Translation: CASSLGSEGNTIYF.

The J gene is TRBJ2-3, the V gene TRBV4-1; TRBD1 matches at 8 bases. After removal of 4 bases from V and 5 bases from J, the junction contained 17 bases not matched to a gene. Germline V gene sequence: CDR1 MGHRA, CDR2 YSYEKL. There are 18 residues in the CDR3. The CDR3 coding sequence is TGCGCCAGCAGCCGCCAGTCGGGCCAGGGGGCCGGAGGAGATACGCAGTATTTT. As protein: CASSRQSGQGAGGDTQYF.

The CDR3 DNA is TGTGCCAGCACCCCGGGGGGGCCAGGGGATACGCAGTATTTT. Translating gives CASTPGGPGDTQYF. The V call is TRBV6-1, the J call TRBJ2-3; 8 positions agree with TRBD2. Germline values: CDR1 MNHNS, CDR2 SASEGT. The CDR3 is made up of 14 amino acids. The ends lost 7 bases at V and 6 bases at J; junction bases unmatched: 9.

The chain joins TRBV5-1 to TRBJ1-2; no clear D. The germline gives CDR1 SGHRS, CDR2 YFSETQ. V lost 3 bases, J lost 1 base, and 10 bases lay in between. The CDR3 sequence is 14 residues long. CDR3 in amino acids: CASSSLQSNYGYTF. CDR3 in DNA: TGCGCCAGCAGCTCCTTACAGAGTAACTATGGCTACACCTTC.

The chain combines TRBV7-8 with TRBJ1-5, with 9 bases that match TRBD1. Losses at the gene ends were 5 bases for V and 8 bases for J; bases not matched to a gene: 7. CDR1 and CDR2 (germline): SGHVS, FQNEAQ. The CDR3 consists of 14 residues. The CDR3 bases are TGTGCCAGCAGCGCGGGACAGGGCCTTAAGCCCCAGCATTTT. It is translated as CASSAGQGLKPQHF. The whole variable domain, remainder taken from reference TRBV7-8 and TRBJ1-5, is GAGVSQSPRYKVAKRGQDVALRCDPISGHVSLFWYQQALGQGPEFLTYFQNEAQLDKSGLPSDRFFAERPEGSVSTLKIQRTQQEDSAVYLCASSAGQGLKPQHFGDGTRLSIL.

The chain joins TRBV19 to TRBJ2-6, with D maybe TRBD2 (6 bases). Trimming took off 7 bases at V and 0 bases at J, with 10 bases between the two ends. The germline gives CDR1 LNHDA, CDR2 SQIVND (reference sequence). This CDR3 comprises 15 residues. CDR3 sequence: CASTNGGSGANVLTF. DNA for the CDR3: TGTGCCAGTACCAACGGGGGCTCTGGGGCCAACGTCCTGACTTTC.

This chain uses TRBV19 with TRBJ1-3; perhaps TRBD1 as D (6 bases). V lost 3 bases to trimming and J lost 0 bases, with 9 bases between them. Germline CDR1 and CDR2: LNHDA and SQIVND (reference sequence). This CDR3 contains 15 residues. The chain's CDR3 is CASSIGTSSGNTIYF. In nucleotides, the CDR3 is TGTGCCAGTAGTATCGGGACATCCTCTGGAAACACCATATATTTT.

The V call is TRBV5-8, the J call TRBJ1-2; 9 bases match TRBD1. The CDR3 covers 14 residues. From germline, CDR1 is SGHTS and CDR2 YDEGEE. J gave up 8 bases and V 3 bases, and 8 bases lay outside the gene matches. CDR3: CASSSGQGLLGYTF. CDR3 DNA: TGTGCCAGCAGCTCGGGACAGGGACTATTGGGCTACACCTTC.

The chain is built from TRBV10-3 and TRBJ2-1; the D gene is possibly TRBD2 (7 bases). CDR3 size: 15 residues. Germline values: CDR1 ENHRY, CDR2 SYGVKD. Trimming shortened V by 8 bases and J by 8 bases, and 22 bases separated the two germline ends. Here the CDR3 DNA reads TGTGCCATCGCTGCACTTAGGGGGGGGGATGATGAGCAGTTCTTC. It yields the protein CAIAALRGGDDEQFF.

This clone was detected a few times. V and J are TRBV14 and TRBJ2-2; D unclear. The V gene's germline CDR1 is SGHDN and CDR2 FVKESK. The V and J ends lost 2 bases and 1 base respectively, with 5 bases between them. This CDR3 comprises 14 residues. The CDR3 sequence is CASSQSLNTGELFF. Here the CDR3 DNA reads TGTGCCAGCAGCCAAAGCCTGAACACCGGGGAGCTGTTTTTT.

CDR3 in DNA: TGTGCCAGCAGTTACCGGGACAGCCGATCTAACTATGGCTACACCTTC. Translating it yields CASSYRDSRSNYGYTF. This sequence joins TRBV6-7 and TRBJ1-2, with 7 bases lining up with TRBD1. TRBV6-7 is an open reading frame, and its role is uncertain. CDR3 length equals 16 residues. The J segment lost 0 bases and the V segment lost 2 bases, leaving 6 bases of the junction unmatched.

This rearrangement joins TRBV4-1 to TRBJ1-2; no clear D gene. This CDR3 has 15 amino acids. The V end was cut by 0 bases, the J end by 5 bases, with 13 bases between. From germline, CDR1 is MGHRA and CDR2 YSYEKL. The CDR3: CASSQDYGSQYGYTF. CDR3 in DNA: TGCGCCAGCAGCCAAGATTACGGGAGTCAGTATGGCTACACCTTC.

The chain couples TRBV2 to TRBJ1-1; 11 nucleotides match TRBD1. Germline CDR1 SNHLY, CDR2 FYNNEI. The CDR3 totals 16 residues. V lost 6 bases to trimming and J lost 7 bases; unmatched junction nucleotides: 13. CDR3 amino acids: CASSVGQGAPSGEAFF. The CDR3 bases are TGTGCCAGCAGCGTCGGACAGGGGGCCCCTAGTGGTGAAGCTTTCTTT.

As regards this clone: Other nucleotide sequences in the sample specify the same CDR3. The chain combines TRBV7-9 with TRBJ2-5, with 10 bases matching TRBD1. V dropped 1 base and J dropped 1; count of bases not matched to a gene: 0. The CDR3 length is 15 residues. CDR1 and CDR2 (germline): SEHNR, FQNEAQ (reference sequence). The CDR3 sequence: CASSLGTGGQETQYF. CDR3 bases: TGTGCCAGCAGCTTAGGGACAGGGGGCCAAGAGACCCAGTACTTC.

V usage is TRBV5-4 and J usage is TRBJ1-6; D unclear. CDR1 is SGHNT and CDR2 is YYREEE in the germline V gene (reference sequence). Trimming stripped 1 base from V and 8 bases from J, with 13 bases between. This CDR3 contains 15 residues. The CDR3 sequence: CASSLNIDDYSPLHF. The CDR3 bases are TGTGCCAGCAGCTTGAATATCGACGACTATTCACCCCTCCACTTT.

The genes are TRBV28 and TRBJ1-2; D perhaps matches TRBD1 (5 bases). In germline, CDR1 is MDHEN, CDR2 SYDVKM. The CDR3 totals 16 residues. Trimming cost V 3 bases and J 4 bases, with 18 bases left between them. The CDR3 DNA reads TGTGCCAGCAGTTTGGAGGGGCTGGTGTTTGGCTATGGCTACACCTTC. It translates to CASSLEGLVFGYGYTF.

This chain connects TRBV15 to TRBJ2-1; the match to TRBD2 covers 7 bases. The ends lost 5 bases at V and 4 bases at J; junction bases unmatched: 11. From germline, CDR1 is LNHNV and CDR2 YYDKDF (reference sequence). The CDR3 runs 16 residues. CDR3 protein: CATSPLDGGGYNEQFF. In DNA form, the CDR3 reads TGTGCCACCAGCCCCCTCGATGGGGGGGGGTACAATGAGCAGTTCTTC.

The V call is TRBV7-2, the J call TRBJ1-5, with TRBD1 matching over 8 bases. The V and J ends lost 4 bases and 5 bases, in that order; junction bases with no gene match: 10. CDR1 is SGHTA and CDR2 is FQGNSA in the germline V gene. The CDR3 runs to 16 residues. The CDR3: CASSSQGQGGHQPQHF. CDR3 nucleotide sequence: TGTGCCAGCAGCTCACAAGGACAGGGTGGGCATCAGCCCCAGCATTTT.

The chain employs TRBV5-1 and TRBJ2-7; TRBD1 matches 12 bases. This CDR3 spans 16 amino acids. The ends lost 4 bases at V and 3 bases at J; junction bases unmatched: 8. The V gene's germline CDR1 is SGHRS and CDR2 YFSETQ. Written as DNA, the CDR3 is TGCGCCAGCAGCCCGGACGGGACAGGGGGCTTCTACGAGCAGTACGTC. Its protein product is CASSPDGTGGFYEQYV.

V is TRBV15 and J is TRBJ2-2, with 12 bases matching TRBD2. Germline CDR1 is LNHNV and CDR2 is YYDKDF (reference sequence). This CDR3 contains 15 residues. The junction had 2 bases not matched to a gene; V was cut back by 3 bases and J by 6 bases. CDR3 loop: CATSRTSGGAGELFF. Here the CDR3 DNA reads TGTGCCACCAGCAGGACTAGCGGGGGTGCCGGGGAGCTGTTTTTT.

The chain employs TRBV5-4 and TRBJ2-3; 9 positions match TRBD1. Germline CDR1 and CDR2: SGHNT and YYREEE (reference sequence). J was trimmed by 4 bases and V by 0 bases; bases with no gene match: 6. The CDR3 sequence is 16 residues long. CDR3 bases: TGTGCCAGCAGCTTGGGGGACAGGGTGTATGCAGATACGCAGTATTTT. Its protein is CASSLGDRVYADTQYF.

This CDR3 reads CASSPGPNFADTQYF. In nucleotides, the CDR3 is TGTGCCAGCAGCCCAGGGCCGAATTTTGCAGATACGCAGTATTTT. The rearrangement uses TRBV5-4 and TRBJ2-3; a possible D gene is TRBD1 (5 bases). The CDR3 has 15 residues. Per germline, CDR1 SGHNT and CDR2 YYREEE (reference sequence). V gave up 4 bases and J gave up 4 bases, with 16 bases separating them.

The gene calls are TRBV10-3 and TRBJ2-2, with 10 bases aligning to TRBD1. V trimming: 6 bases; J trimming: 7 bases; junction bases outside the gene matches: 14. CDR3 size: 17 residues. Germline-derived CDR1 and CDR2 are ENHRY and SYGVKD. CDR3 loop: CAIRAGTGDSMSGELFF. The CDR3 DNA is TGTGCCATCAGAGCCGGGACAGGGGATAGTATGAGCGGGGAGCTGTTTTTT.